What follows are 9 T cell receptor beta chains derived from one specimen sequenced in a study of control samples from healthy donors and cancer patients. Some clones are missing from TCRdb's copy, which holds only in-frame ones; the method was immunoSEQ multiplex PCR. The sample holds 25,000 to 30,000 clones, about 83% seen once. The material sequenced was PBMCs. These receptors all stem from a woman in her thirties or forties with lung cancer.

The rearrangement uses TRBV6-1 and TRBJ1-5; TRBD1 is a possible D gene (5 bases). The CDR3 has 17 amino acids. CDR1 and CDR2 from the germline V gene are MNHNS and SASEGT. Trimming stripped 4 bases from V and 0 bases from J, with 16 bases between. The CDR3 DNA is TGTGCCAGCAGTGCGACCGTCGGGACGTATAGCAATCAGCCCCAGCATTTT. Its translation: CASSATVGTYSNQPQHF.

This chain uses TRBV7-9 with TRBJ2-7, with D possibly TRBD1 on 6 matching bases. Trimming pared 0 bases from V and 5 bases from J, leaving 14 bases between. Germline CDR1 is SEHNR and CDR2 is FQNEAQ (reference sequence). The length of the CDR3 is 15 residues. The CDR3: CASSLATAGGHEQYF. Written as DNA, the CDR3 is TGTGCCAGCAGCTTAGCGACGGCTGGGGGCCACGAGCAGTACTTC.

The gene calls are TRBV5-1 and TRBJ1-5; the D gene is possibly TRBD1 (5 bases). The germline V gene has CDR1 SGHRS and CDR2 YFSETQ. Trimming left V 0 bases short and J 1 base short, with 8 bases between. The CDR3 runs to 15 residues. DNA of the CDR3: TGCGCCAGCAGCTTGGACGGGGACAGCAATCAGCCCCAGCATTTT. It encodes CASSLDGDSNQPQHF.

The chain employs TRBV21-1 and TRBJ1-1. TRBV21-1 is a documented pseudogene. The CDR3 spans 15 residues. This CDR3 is CASSEDDSWDTEAFF. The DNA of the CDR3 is TGTGCCAGCAGCGAAGACGACTCCTGGGACACTGAAGCTTTCTTT.

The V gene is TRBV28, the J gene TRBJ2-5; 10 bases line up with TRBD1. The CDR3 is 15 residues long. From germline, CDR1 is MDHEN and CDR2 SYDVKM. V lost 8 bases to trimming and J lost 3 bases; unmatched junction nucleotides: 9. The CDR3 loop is CASGTRQGAKETQYF. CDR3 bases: TGTGCCAGCGGAACTAGACAGGGGGCGAAAGAGACCCAGTACTTC. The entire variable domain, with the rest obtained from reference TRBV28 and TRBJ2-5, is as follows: DVKVTQSSRYLVKRTGEKVFLECVQDMDHENMFWYRQDPGLGLRLIYFSYDVKMKEKGDIPEGYSVSREKKERFSLILESASTNQTSMYLCASGTRQGAKETQYFGPGTRLLVL.

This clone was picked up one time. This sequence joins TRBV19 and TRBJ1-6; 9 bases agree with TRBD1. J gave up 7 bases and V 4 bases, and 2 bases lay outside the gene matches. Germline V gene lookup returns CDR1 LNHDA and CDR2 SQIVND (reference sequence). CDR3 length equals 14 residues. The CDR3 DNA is TGTGCCAGTAGTACGACAGGGGGGAATTCACCCCTCCACTTT. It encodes CASSTTGGNSPLHF.

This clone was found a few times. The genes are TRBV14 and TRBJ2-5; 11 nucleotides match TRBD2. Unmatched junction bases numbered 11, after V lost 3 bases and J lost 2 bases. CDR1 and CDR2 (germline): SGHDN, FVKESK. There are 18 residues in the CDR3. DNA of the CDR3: TGTGCCAGCAGCCACCGACTAGCGGGAAGCACATTTCAAGAGACCCAGTACTTC. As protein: CASSHRLAGSTFQETQYF.

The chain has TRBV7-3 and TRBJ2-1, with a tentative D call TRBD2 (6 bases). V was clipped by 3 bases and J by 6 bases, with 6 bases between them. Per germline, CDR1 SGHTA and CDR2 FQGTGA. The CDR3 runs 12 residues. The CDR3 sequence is CASSLRGNEQFF. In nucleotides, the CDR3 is TGTGCCAGCAGCTTGCGGGGCAATGAGCAGTTCTTC.

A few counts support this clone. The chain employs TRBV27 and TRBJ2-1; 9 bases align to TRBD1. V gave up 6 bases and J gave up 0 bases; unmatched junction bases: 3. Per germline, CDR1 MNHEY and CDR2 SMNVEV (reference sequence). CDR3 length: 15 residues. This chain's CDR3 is CASSRGQGSYNEQFF. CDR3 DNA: TGTGCCAGCAGCAGGGGACAGGGCTCCTACAATGAGCAGTTCTTC.